Presented here are 2 T cell receptor beta chains from one specimen sequenced in a study of Ad26.COV2.S vaccination and SARS-CoV-2 variants. As for treatment: 15 to 20 received Ad26.COV2.S at low or high dose, single or two shots; 5 received placebo; per-sample allocation not given. Samples analyzed were those drawn on day 63 after the first vaccine or placebo injection. The repertoire was sequenced with immunoSEQ multiplex PCR; TCRdb's copy has only in-frame clones and lacks some. The table includes about half a million clones, 80% to 90% detected once. This specimen was peripheral blood, taken in a trial of Ad26.COV2.S vaccine versus placebo. The receptors were sampled from a person between 18 and 65 years old who received the Ad26.COV2.S COVID-19 vaccine or a placebo.

CDR3 nucleotide sequence: TGTGCCAGCGGGACTGCAACTACGCAGTATTTT. It codes for CASGTATTQYF. V usage is TRBV14 and J usage is TRBJ2-3; D might be TRBD2 (6 bases). Trimming shortened V by 8 bases and J by 8 bases, and 11 bases separated the two germline ends. CDR3 length equals 11 residues. From germline, CDR1 is SGHDN and CDR2 FVKESK.

This clone was seen a single time. The chain uses TRBV7-2 and TRBJ2-6, with 10 bases matching TRBD1. The germline V gene has CDR1 SGHTA and CDR2 FQGNSA. The CDR3 contains 18 residues. Trimming took 5 bases from V and 0 from J; bases not matched to a gene: 7. The CDR3 region is CASSPHRDRGSGANVLTF. The CDR3 DNA is TGTGCCAGCAGCCCACACCGGGACAGGGGCTCTGGGGCCAACGTCCTGACTTTC.